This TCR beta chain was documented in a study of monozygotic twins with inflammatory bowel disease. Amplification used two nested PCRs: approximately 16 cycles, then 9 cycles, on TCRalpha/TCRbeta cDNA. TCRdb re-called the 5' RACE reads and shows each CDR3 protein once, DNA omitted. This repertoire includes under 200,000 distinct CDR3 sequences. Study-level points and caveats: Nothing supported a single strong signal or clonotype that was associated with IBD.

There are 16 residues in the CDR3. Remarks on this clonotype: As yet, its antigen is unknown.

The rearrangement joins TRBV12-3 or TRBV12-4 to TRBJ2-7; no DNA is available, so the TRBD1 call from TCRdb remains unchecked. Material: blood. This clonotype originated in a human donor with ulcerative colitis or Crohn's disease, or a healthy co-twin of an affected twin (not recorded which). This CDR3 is CASSLVGTVSSYEQYF.